This is a list of T cell receptor beta chains from one sample in a study of T cell clonotyping in hematopoietic cell transplantation. Some clones are missing from TCRdb's copy, which holds only in-frame ones; the method was immunoSEQ multiplex PCR. The data show fewer than 10,000 clones, around 90% seen once. Sequenced here: peripheral blood mononuclear cells, sampled at the time of graft-versus-host disease after allogeneic stem cell transplant. Receptors were obtained from a male patient between 60 and 69 years old who had an allogeneic stem cell transplant from a related donor, so the T cells may come from the graft donor. Some clones in this sample may be carry-over from other donors' samples. Both conserved end residues are part of each CDR3. Fields, in order: D gene, clone size, J gene, V gene, CDR3 protein, CDR3 DNA. The D gene is left open where the match is weak. Where a row states a size, it is once, few, many or the class of an expanded clone; other rows omit it.

- - TRBJ1-5 TRBV18 CASSPLSWGKGNQPQHF TGTGCCAGCTCACCGTTAAGCTGGGGGAAGGGCAATCAGCCCCAGCATTTT
- - TRBJ2-7 TRBV7-8 CASSLAPRGTYEQYF TGTGCCAGCAGCTTAGCCCCGCGGGGTACCTACGAGCAGTACTTC
- - TRBJ2-7 TRBV6-5 CASSYTGFEQYF TGTGCCAGCAGTTACACCGGGTTCGAGCAGTACTTC
- - TRBJ1-4 TRBV28 CASTEDLLGKLFF TGTGCCAGCACGGAGGACTTATTGGGGAAACTGTTTTTT
- - TRBJ2-4 TRBV25-1 CASSVGGAKNIQYF TGTGCCAGCAGTGTTGGAGGAGCCAAAAACATTCAGTACTTC
- - TRBJ2-3 TRBV30 CAWEPGSTDTQYF TGTGCCTGGGAGCCCGGTTCCACAGATACGCAGTATTTT
TRBD1 once TRBJ2-2 TRBV2 CASRTGGGELFF TGTGCCAGCAGGACAGGGGGCGGGGAGCTGTTTTTT
- - TRBJ2-5 TRBV7-9 CASSPQETQYF TGTGCCAGCAGCCCCCAAGAGACCCAGTACTTC
- - TRBJ2-7 TRBV18 CASSPSLSYEQYF TGTGCCAGCTCACCAAGCCTCTCCTACGAGCAGTACTTC
- - TRBJ1-2 TRBV5-5 CASSPGTGQYGYTF TGTGCCAGCAGCCCCGGTACAGGGCAATATGGCTACACCTTC
TRBD1 - TRBJ2-1 TRBV5-6 CASSRDRWGHEQFF TGTGCCAGCAGCCGGGACAGATGGGGGCATGAGCAGTTCTTC
TRBD1 - TRBJ1-1 TRBV4-2 CASSHGARGQMNTEAFF TGTGCCAGCAGCCACGGCGCTAGGGGACAGATGAACACTGAAGCTTTCTTT
TRBD1 once TRBJ1-1 TRBV7-2 CASSPRQGRLNTEAFF TGTGCCAGCAGCCCCCGACAGGGGAGACTGAACACTGAAGCTTTCTTT
- - TRBJ2-5 TRBV11-2 CASSLVAGDMETQYF TGTGCCAGCAGCTTAGTGGCGGGGGACATGGAGACCCAGTACTTC
- - TRBJ2-5 TRBV7-9 CASSLAKIRNGETQYF TGTGCCAGCAGCTTAGCAAAGATTAGAAATGGGGAGACCCAGTACTTC
- few TRBJ1-6 TRBV6-4 CASSERLGGSPLHF TGTGCCAGCAGTGAGAGACTTGGGGGGTCACCCCTCCACTTT
- - TRBJ1-3 TRBV4-2 CASSQTLLGSGNTIYF TGTGCCAGCAGCCAGACCTTACTAGGCTCTGGAAACACCATATATTTT
TRBD2 - TRBJ2-2 TRBV7-3 CASSLNSGRVTGELFF TGTGCCAGCAGCTTAAATAGCGGGAGAGTCACCGGGGAGCTGTTTTTT
TRBD1 - TRBJ1-1 TRBV7-9 CASSPTGHGNTEAFF TGTGCCAGCAGCCCGACAGGGCATGGGAACACTGAAGCTTTCTTT
TRBD2 - TRBJ2-3 TRBV5-1 CASSLATSGGGYDTQYF TGCGCCAGCAGCTTGGCGACTAGCGGGGGCGGATATGATACGCAGTATTTT
- - TRBJ1-5 TRBV18 CASSREALHNQPQHF TGTGCCAGCTCCCGCGAGGCCCTCCACAATCAGCCCCAGCATTTT
TRBD1 - TRBJ1-2 TRBV6-1 CASSPLGQGYGYTF TGTGCCAGCAGCCCCCTGGGACAGGGATATGGCTACACCTTC
TRBD1 - TRBJ1-6 TRBV2 CASSSDRDDSPLHF TGTGCCAGCAGTTCCGACAGGGATGATTCACCCCTCCACTTT
TRBD1 once TRBJ2-7 TRBV4-3 CASSRDRGYEQYF TGCGCCAGCAGCCGGGACAGGGGATACGAGCAGTACTTC
TRBD1 - TRBJ1-1 TRBV19 CASSLRQGANHEAFF TGTGCCAGTAGTCTACGACAGGGGGCCAACCATGAAGCTTTCTTT
- - TRBJ1-3 TRBV10-3 CAISESTTRSGNTIYF TGTGCCATCAGTGAGTCGACGACTCGCTCTGGAAACACCATATATTTT
TRBD1 - TRBJ1-1 TRBV19 CASGGQGARTEAFF TGTGCCAGTGGAGGACAGGGGGCGCGGACTGAAGCTTTCTTT
- - TRBJ2-1 TRBV7-3 CASSSDSEQFF TGTGCCAGCAGCTCGGACTCTGAGCAGTTCTTC
- - TRBJ2-3 TRBV28 CAISDGATDTQYF TGTGCCATTTCGGATGGGGCCACAGATACGCAGTATTTT
- - TRBJ2-2 TRBV5-6 CASSLGPDGGELFF TGTGCCAGCAGCTTAGGCCCCGACGGCGGGGAGCTGTTTTTT
- - TRBJ1-2 TRBV14 CASRPSGGRGYGYTF TGTGCCAGCAGACCTTCCGGGGGCCGGGGCTATGGCTACACCTTC
TRBD1 - TRBJ1-2 TRBV6-6 CASSPPGQGTYGYTF TGTGCCAGCAGTCCCCCAGGACAGGGGACTTATGGCTACACCTTC
TRBD1 - TRBJ2-7 TRBV2 CASSLQGNFYEQYF TGTGCCAGCAGTCTACAGGGGAACTTCTACGAGCAGTACTTC
- - TRBJ1-5 TRBV5-1 CASSLDPGRVQPQHF TGCGCCAGCAGCTTGGACCCAGGTCGGGTTCAGCCCCAGCATTTT
TRBD1 - TRBJ2-7 TRBV5-5 CASSFIPGQAAYEQYF TGTGCCAGCAGCTTCATACCGGGACAGGCGGCCTACGAGCAGTACTTC
TRBD1 - TRBJ1-2 TRBV7-9 CASSPGQGRRHGYTF TGTGCCAGCAGCCCCGGACAGGGGAGGAGACATGGCTACACCTTC
- - TRBJ2-7 TRBV6-1 CASMGNSYEQYF TGTGCCAGCATGGGCAACTCCTACGAGCAGTACTTC
- - TRBJ2-2 TRBV21-1 CASSQGTSGGTGELFF TGTGCCAGCAGCCAAGGGACTAGCGGGGGCACCGGGGAGCTGTTTTTT
- - TRBJ2-3 TRBV9 CASSAQGDTQYF TGTGCCAGCAGCGCCCAAGGAGATACGCAGTATTTT
TRBD1 - TRBJ1-1 TRBV7-2 CASSSGQGTLGGTEAFF TGTGCCAGCAGCTCGGGACAGGGAACTCTTGGGGGCACTGAAGCTTTCTTT
- - TRBJ1-1 TRBV7-8 CASSLLVLNTEAFF TGTGCCAGCAGCTTACTGGTTCTGAACACTGAAGCTTTCTTT
TRBD2 - TRBJ2-3 TRBV2 CASRATSYPTDTQYF TGTGCCAGCAGGGCGACTAGCTACCCCACAGATACGCAGTATTTT
TRBD2 - TRBJ2-3 TRBV4-1 CASSQVVAGGFTDTQYF TGCGCCAGCAGCCAAGTGGTAGCGGGGGGGTTCACAGATACGCAGTATTTT
- once TRBJ1-4 TRBV29-1 CSVAGPGEKLFF TGCAGCGTTGCCGGGCCTGGGGAAAAACTGTTTTTT
TRBD1 - TRBJ1-5 TRBV4-2 CASSPERTGGFQPQHF TGTGCCAGCAGCCCAGAAAGGACAGGGGGCTTTCAGCCCCAGCATTTT